Presented here are 16 T cell receptor beta chains from one specimen sequenced in a study of T cells after yellow fever vaccination. One entry per CDR3 protein results from TCRdb running MiXCR on the 5' RACE reads. The table has approximately 74,000 distinct CDR3 sequences, 4.5% to 7.5% seen once; the top ten hold roughly 2.3%. The sample was CD4+ T cells sorted from PBMCs, taken less than 16 days after the first yellow fever vaccination. The receptors stem from a man younger than 35 who received the YFV17D yellow fever vaccine.

This clonotype was recorded at least ten times. This chain connects TRBV24-1 to TRBJ2-3; D assignment may be TRBD1 or TRBD2 (5 bases each). V shed 4 bases and J shed 2 bases, with 15 bases lying between them. Germline V gives CDR1 KGHDR, CDR2 SFDVKD. The CDR3 consists of 16 residues. CDR3 in DNA: TGTGCCACCAGTGACCCTCCCGAGGGGTACACAGATACGCAGTATTTT. Protein sequence: CATSDPPEGYTDTQYF.

This clonotype was observed at least ten times. This chain joins TRBV7-9 and TRBJ2-7; D is uncertain. Germline loops: CDR1 SEHNR, CDR2 FQNEAQ (reference sequence). V dropped 4 bases and J dropped 6 bases, with 16 bases sitting between them. The CDR3 has 14 residues. CDR3: CASSSLLTGVEQYF. The CDR3 nucleotides read TGTGCCAGCAGCTCCCTCCTTACTGGGGTCGAGCAGTACTTC. The full variable domain, completed using reference TRBV7-9 and TRBJ2-7, is DTGVSQNPRHKITKRGQNVTFRCDPISEHNRLYWYRQTLGQGPEFLTYFQNEAQLEKSRLLSDRFSAERPKGSFSTLEIQRTEQGDSAMYLCASSSLLTGVEQYFGPGTRLTVT.

This clonotype was seen many times. The chain combines TRBV12-3 or TRBV12-4 with TRBJ2-6; D is ambiguous. There are 14 residues in the CDR3. Trimming cost V 8 bases and J 3 bases, with 11 bases left between them. The CDR3 loop reads CASAAWDGANVLTF. The DNA of the CDR3 is TGTGCCAGCGCGGCGTGGGATGGGGCCAACGTCCTGACTTTC.

This clonotype was seen many times. This sequence joins TRBV5-1 and TRBJ2-1, with D perhaps TRBD2 (6 bases). The CDR3 is made up of 17 amino acids. The V gene lost 5 bases and the J gene lost 2 bases, with 20 bases spanning the gap. Germline-derived CDR1 and CDR2 are SGHRS and YFSETQ. CDR3 sequence: CASRDLTGTHTYNEQFF. The CDR3 DNA is TGCGCCAGCAGGGACCTGACCGGGACTCATACCTACAATGAGCAGTTCTTC. Variable domain in full (rest from reference TRBV5-1 and TRBJ2-1): KAGVTQTPRYLIKTRGQQVTLSCSPISGHRSVSWYQQTPGQGLQFLFEYFSETQRNKGNFPGRFSGRQFSNSRSEMNVSTLELGDSALYLCASRDLTGTHTYNEQFFGPGTRLTVL.

This clonotype was counted between two and nine times. The V and J genes are TRBV5-1 and TRBJ1-2, with 7 bases identical to TRBD1. V shed 4 bases, J shed 3 bases, and the junction held 9 bases outside the gene matches. The CDR3 is 15 amino acids. Germline loops: CDR1 SGHRS, CDR2 YFSETQ. CDR3 residues: CASSPAIGTDYGYTF. CDR3 bases: TGCGCCAGCAGCCCTGCAATCGGGACAGACTATGGCTACACCTTC.

The table lists this clonotype with many counts. The chain carries TRBV11-2 and TRBJ2-5; 11 bases map to TRBD1. The V gene's germline CDR1 is SGHAT and CDR2 FQNNGV. V lost 3 bases, J lost 8 bases, and 8 bases stayed unmatched. The CDR3 covers 15 residues. CDR3 in amino acids: CASSFTGTGGGTQYF. The CDR3 coding sequence is TGTGCCAGCAGCTTCACCGGGACAGGGGGAGGAACCCAGTACTTC. The entire variable domain, with the rest obtained from reference TRBV11-2 and TRBJ2-5, is as follows: EAGVAQSPRYKIIEKRQSVAFWCNPISGHATLYWYQQILGQGPKLLIQFQNNGVVDDSQLPKDRFSAERLKGVDSTLKIQPAKLEDSAVYLCASSFTGTGGGTQYFGPGTRLLVL.

This clonotype was observed many times. This chain links TRBV5-5 with TRBJ2-3; D unresolved. Germline values: CDR1 SGHKS, CDR2 YYEKEE (reference sequence). V was clipped by 4 bases and J by 2 bases, with 14 bases between them. The CDR3 loop spans 15 amino acids. CDR3 sequence reads: CASSPRDRTTDTQYF. The CDR3, as DNA: TGTGCCAGCAGCCCCCGCGACCGGACCACAGATACGCAGTATTTT.

Ten or more counts support this clonotype. The chain links TRBV6-2 or TRBV6-3 to TRBJ1-1, with D unclear. The germline V gene encodes CDR1 MNHEY and CDR2 SVGEGT. This CDR3 is 13 amino acids long. V lost 10 bases, J lost 5 bases, and 17 bases lay in between. Here the CDR3 reads CATHITPETEAFF. The CDR3 nucleotides read TGTGCCACCCACATAACTCCGGAAACTGAAGCTTTCTTT.

This clonotype has just a few counts. The genes are TRBV5-1 and TRBJ2-5, with TRBD2 identical over 13 bases. Germline V lookup: CDR1 SGHRS, CDR2 YFSETQ. The CDR3 sequence is 17 residues long. J was trimmed by 5 bases and V by 3 bases; bases with no gene match: 10. CDR3 sequence (DNA): TGCGCCAGCAGCTCCAGGACTAGCGGGGGAGTAAGCGAGACCCAGTACTTC. Its protein is CASSSRTSGGVSETQYF.

This clonotype was counted at least ten times. The chain joins TRBV12-3 or TRBV12-4 to TRBJ1-4; no definite D call. Trimming took 2 bases from V and 5 from J, leaving 12 bases between them. The CDR3 contains 15 residues. The CDR3: CASSLNGRENEKLFF. DNA of the CDR3: TGTGCCAGCAGTTTAAACGGCAGAGAAAATGAAAAACTGTTTTTT.

This clonotype appeared many times. The V gene is TRBV6-5, the J gene TRBJ2-7; 7 bases agree with TRBD1. The CDR3 totals 13 residues. J gave up 5 bases and V 2 bases, and 3 bases lay outside the gene matches. Germline assignment: CDR1 MNHEY and CDR2 SVGAGI. In nucleotides, the CDR3 is TGTGCCAGCAGTTACAGACAGGGCCACGAGCAGTACTTC. Encoded protein: CASSYRQGHEQYF.

There are many counts of this clonotype. The chain carries TRBV12-3 or TRBV12-4 and TRBJ2-3; a weak D match, TRBD1 (6 bases). The CDR3 consists of 16 residues. Between the trimmed V and J ends, which lost 5 bases and 2 bases, there was a span of 17 bases. The CDR3 protein is CASSRPPGTLTDTQYF. Written as DNA, the CDR3 is TGTGCCAGCAGTCGTCCCCCCGGGACACTCACAGATACGCAGTATTTT.

This clonotype has at least ten counts. The CDR3 bases are TGTGCCAGCAGCCGGAGGCCTATCTCCTACGAGCAGTACTTC. It yields the protein CASSRRPISYEQYF. The rearrangement joins TRBV3-1 to TRBJ2-7; the D gene is possibly TRBD2 (5 bases). The germline V gene has CDR1 LGHDT and CDR2 YNNKEL (reference sequence). There are 14 residues in the CDR3. V was pared by 4 bases and J by 0 bases, with 10 bases between.

This clonotype was seen many times. The chain employs TRBV5-1 and TRBJ2-7; no reliable D call. CDR3 size: 14 residues. The germline gives CDR1 SGHRS, CDR2 YFSETQ. V gave up 0 bases and J gave up 5 bases, with 12 bases separating them. In DNA, the CDR3 is TGCGCCAGCAGCTTGGAGGCTCCTTCAAACGAGCAGTACTTC. As protein: CASSLEAPSNEQYF.

In its sample, this clonotype was seen many times. The V call is TRBV5-1, the J call TRBJ2-3; unclear D gene. The V gene lost 2 bases and the J gene lost 7 bases, with 5 bases spanning the gap. Germline values: CDR1 SGHRS, CDR2 YFSETQ. The CDR3 totals 11 residues. CDR3 in DNA: TGCGCCAGCAGCTTTCAGAATACGCAGTATTTT. This translates into CASSFQNTQYF.

This clonotype has just a few counts. This chain uses TRBV29-1 with TRBJ1-2, with D possibly being TRBD1 (5 bases). CDR3 length: 9 amino acids. In germline, CDR1 is SQVTM, CDR2 ANQGSEA. V gave up 4 bases and J gave up 8 bases, with 5 bases separating them. CDR3 sequence: CSVGGGYTF. CDR3 coding DNA: TGCAGCGTTGGGGGGGGCTACACCTTC.